The 23 T cell receptor beta chains below all came from one sample that was sequenced in a study of beta chain features in type 1 diabetes. Reverse transcription of all isolated RNA meant that expressed TCRB transcripts were sequenced. Some clones are missing from TCRdb's copy, which holds only in-frame ones; the method was immunoSEQ multiplex PCR. The data hold roughly 140,000 clones, with roughly 53% observed a single time. The specimen sequenced was Tregs from blood. These receptors all stem from a man younger than 35 in good health.

This clone was counted only a few times. V usage is TRBV6-5 and J usage is TRBJ1-2; D is possibly TRBD1 (5 bases). The CDR3 extends over 14 amino acids. The germline V gene has CDR1 MNHEY and CDR2 SVGAGI. V was shortened by 6 bases and J by 4 bases, with 15 bases between the two germline ends. Written as DNA, the CDR3 is TGTGCCAGCAGCCGCGGGGACGGATTCTATGGCTACACCTTC. Protein: CASSRGDGFYGYTF.

V is TRBV7-2 and J is TRBJ2-4; 8 bases align to TRBD1. Germline V gene sequence: CDR1 SGHTA, CDR2 FQGNSA. The CDR3 has 17 amino acids. Trimming cost V 5 bases and J 6 bases; bases outside gene matches: 15. DNA of the CDR3: TGTGCCAGCAGCCGTTGGACAGGGCTTCGTTTGGGAAACATTCAGTACTTC. Translating it yields CASSRWTGLRLGNIQYF.

The V and J genes are TRBV7-6 and TRBJ2-7; D is ambiguous. Germline loops: CDR1 SGHVS, CDR2 FNYEAQ. The germline V and J ends were trimmed by 1 base and 1 base, with 5 bases remaining between them. The CDR3 sequence is 13 residues long. In DNA form, the CDR3 reads TGTGCCAGCAGCTTAGTGCAGTCCTACGAGCAGTACTTC. This translates into CASSLVQSYEQYF. The full variable domain, rest sourced from reference TRBV7-6 and TRBJ2-7, is GAGVSQSPRYKVTKRGQDVALRCDPISGHVSLYWYRQALGQGPEFLTYFNYEAQQDKSGLPNDRFSAERPEGSISTLTIQRTEQRDSAMYRCASSLVQSYEQYFGPGTRLTVT.

The chain carries TRBV5-1 and TRBJ2-2; maybe TRBD1 (7 bases). V lost 4 bases and J 0 bases, leaving 10 bases between the germline ends. The CDR3 totals 15 residues. Per germline, CDR1 SGHRS and CDR2 YFSETQ. CDR3 amino acids: CASSAGQTNTGELFF. The CDR3 region has the DNA TGCGCCAGCAGCGCGGGACAGACGAACACCGGGGAGCTGTTTTTT.

J is TRBJ2-7 and V is TRBV25-1; no definite D call. CDR1 and CDR2 (germline): MGHDK, SYGVNS. The V and J ends lost 2 bases and 6 bases respectively, with 8 bases between them. The CDR3 is made up of 12 amino acids. In nucleotides, the CDR3 is TGTGCCAGCAGTGAAGGCCGCCGCGAGCAGTACTTC. This codes for CASSEGRREQYF.

This clone was recorded a few times. V usage is TRBV7-2 and J usage is TRBJ2-5; D is unresolved. Germline CDR1 SGHTA, CDR2 FQGNSA. The CDR3 is made up of 11 amino acids. Trimming pared 5 bases from V and 5 bases from J, leaving 6 bases between. The CDR3 spells CASSPRETQYF. The CDR3 DNA reads TGTGCCAGCAGCCCCAGGGAGACCCAGTACTTC.

The chain has TRBV11-2 and TRBJ2-5, with TRBD2 matching 7 bases. The length of the CDR3 is 18 residues. V shed 0 bases, J shed 5 bases, and the junction held 15 bases outside the gene matches. CDR1 SGHAT and CDR2 FQNNGV come from the germline V gene. The CDR3 DNA reads TGTGCCAGCAGCTTAGATTTGGCGGGAGCGGTACTGGCGGAGACCCAGTACTTC. This sequence encodes CASSLDLAGAVLAETQYF.

The chain joins TRBV5-1 to TRBJ1-2; no definite D call. The CDR3 is made up of 11 amino acids. CDR1 and CDR2 (germline): SGHRS, YFSETQ. The V gene lost 5 bases and the J gene lost 2 bases, with 4 bases spanning the gap. The CDR3, as DNA: TGCGCCAGCAGACAGAACTATGGCTACACCTTC. As protein: CASRQNYGYTF.

The J gene is TRBJ2-7, the V gene TRBV7-3; 10 bases agree with TRBD1. The V gene end was trimmed by 5 bases and the J gene end by 6 bases; junction bases not matched to a gene: 7. The germline CDR1 and CDR2 sequences are SGHTA and FQGTGA. The CDR3 is 14 amino acids. CDR3 region: CASSPDRGLGEQYF. CDR3 in DNA: TGTGCCAGCAGCCCCGACAGGGGGCTGGGCGAGCAGTACTTC.

V usage is TRBV7-9 and J usage is TRBJ1-4; TRBD1 agrees at 10 bases. The ends lost 5 bases at V and 4 bases at J; junction bases unmatched: 1. This CDR3 has 14 amino acids. Per the germline V gene, CDR1 is SEHNR and CDR2 is FQNEAQ (reference sequence). The CDR3 here is CASSRTGGNEKLFF. CDR3 nucleotides: TGTGCCAGCAGCAGGACAGGGGGTAATGAAAAACTGTTTTTT.

In its sample, this clone was seen a few times. The genes are TRBV4-3 and TRBJ2-3, with 9 bases identical to TRBD2. After removal of 0 bases from V and 4 bases from J, the junction contained 8 bases not matched to a gene. From germline, CDR1 is LGHNA and CDR2 YSLEER. The CDR3 sequence is 17 residues long. CDR3 DNA: TGCGCCAGCAGCCAAGATCTACTAGCGGGCTTCCCAGATACGCAGTATTTT. This encodes CASSQDLLAGFPDTQYF.

The gene calls are TRBV7-2 and TRBJ2-2, with D possibly TRBD1 on 5 matching bases. CDR3 length equals 14 residues. CDR1 is SGHTA and CDR2 is FQGNSA in the germline V gene. V was shortened by 4 bases and J by 7 bases, with 13 bases between the two germline ends. CDR3 bases: TGTGCCAGCAGCTACTTATTAGGGGTCGGGGAGCTGTTTTTT. Protein product: CASSYLLGVGELFF.

In DNA, the CDR3 is TGTGCCAGCAGTGAAGTCACGCCAGGGCGGTACACTGAAGCTTTCTTT. It translates to CASSEVTPGRYTEAFF. The chain links TRBV2 to TRBJ1-1, with a tentative D call TRBD1 (5 bases). Germline V gene data show CDR1 as SNHLY and CDR2 as FYNNEI. Trimming took 1 base from V and 3 from J, leaving 15 bases between them. The CDR3 contains 16 residues.

The rearrangement joins TRBV5-1 to TRBJ2-7; D possibly corresponds to TRBD2 (7 bases). V shed 4 bases and J shed 7 bases, with 18 bases lying between them. This CDR3 region has 14 residues. Looked up from germline, CDR1 is SGHRS and CDR2 is YFSETQ. The CDR3 DNA follows: TGCGCCAGCAGCCTCCGAGGGGGGGAATCTGAGCAGTACTTC. It encodes CASSLRGGESEQYF.

V and J are TRBV6-1 and TRBJ2-3; D gene unclear. The germline CDR1 and CDR2 sequences are MNHNS and SASEGT. This CDR3 contains 14 residues. V was trimmed by 4 bases and J by 1 base, leaving 9 bases between them. CDR3 residues: CASSAKQGTDTQYF. The CDR3 DNA sequence: TGTGCCAGCAGTGCGAAGCAGGGCACAGATACGCAGTATTTT.

The chain joins TRBV2 to TRBJ2-5; D is undetermined. The tail of the sequence fits TRBJ2-7 better, so the J call may be wrong. The CDR3 has 14 amino acids. Germline lookup yields CDR1 SNHLY and CDR2 FYNNEI. CDR3 in amino acids: CASSHPTRSYEQYF. The CDR3 DNA is TGTGCCAGCAGCCACCCGACACGCTCCTACGAGCAGTACTTC.

The rearrangement joins TRBV28 to TRBJ1-1, with D tentatively TRBD1 (6 bases). V was trimmed by 5 bases and J by 3 bases, leaving 16 bases between them. CDR3 size: 15 residues. Germline V gives CDR1 MDHEN, CDR2 SYDVKM. The chain's CDR3 is CASSGNRERDTEAFF. In nucleotides, the CDR3 is TGTGCCAGCAGTGGAAACAGGGAGAGGGACACTGAAGCTTTCTTT.

CDR3 coding DNA: TGCAGCGTTGAATATGTCCCCTCTGGGGCCAACGTCCTGACTTTC. It codes for CSVEYVPSGANVLTF. The chain employs TRBV29-1 and TRBJ2-6; the D is unclear. Germline V gives CDR1 SQVTM, CDR2 ANQGSEA. Trimming stripped 2 bases from V and 0 bases from J, with 8 bases between. CDR3 size: 15 residues.

The chain carries TRBV19 and TRBJ1-5; D is perhaps TRBD1 (5 bases). This CDR3 is 12 amino acids long. The V end was cut by 3 bases, the J end by 9 bases, with 9 bases between. Germline assignment: CDR1 LNHDA and CDR2 SQIVND (reference sequence). CDR3 region: CASSMMGGPQHF. In DNA, the CDR3 is TGTGCCAGTAGTATGATGGGGGGGCCCCAGCATTTT.

The sample holds one count of this clone. CDR3 region: CASSKPPRQRHNQPQHF. DNA for the CDR3: TGTGCCAGTAGTAAACCCCCCCGGCAGAGGCACAATCAGCCCCAGCATTTT. The chain links TRBV19 to TRBJ1-5; no clear D gene. Germline V CDR1 and CDR2: LNHDA, SQIVND (reference sequence). The CDR3 spans 17 residues. V lost 4 bases and J lost 3, with 19 bases in between.

The chain has TRBV19 and TRBJ2-3, with a tentative D call TRBD1 (6 bases). The CDR3 is 16 amino acids. Germline V gene sequence: CDR1 LNHDA, CDR2 SQIVND (reference sequence). Trimming shortened V by 4 bases and J by 0 bases, and 14 bases separated the two germline ends. The CDR3 DNA reads TGTGCCAGTAGTAACCGACAGGCAACTAGCACAGATACGCAGTATTTT. Translation: CASSNRQATSTDTQYF. The full variable domain, completed using reference TRBV19 and TRBJ2-3, is DGGITQSPKYLFRKEGQNVTLSCEQNLNHDAMYWYRQDPGQGLRLIYYSQIVNDFQKGDIAEGYSVSREKKESFPLTVTSAQKNPTAFYLCASSNRQATSTDTQYFGPGTRLTVL.

In its sample, this clone was seen a few times. The gene calls are TRBV7-9 and TRBJ2-7, with D possibly being TRBD2 (6 bases). This CDR3 is 16 amino acids long. Trimming removed 5 bases from V and 1 base from J, with 18 bases in between. Germline V gives CDR1 SEHNR, CDR2 FQNEAQ (reference sequence). Written as DNA, the CDR3 is TGTGCCAGCAGCCGATGGCTCGGGGGAGGTTCCTACGAGCAGTACTTC. This encodes CASSRWLGGGSYEQYF. The full variable domain, with the rest looked up from reference TRBV7-9 and TRBJ2-7, is DTGVSQNPRHKITKRGQNVTFRCDPISEHNRLYWYRQTLGQGPEFLTYFQNEAQLEKSRLLSDRFSAERPKGSFSTLEIQRTEQGDSAMYLCASSRWLGGGSYEQYFGPGTRLTVT.

The table lists this clone with a few counts. The chain combines TRBV7-2 with TRBJ2-2, with D possibly matching TRBD1 (6 bases). The CDR3 totals 14 residues. V lost 10 bases and J 9 bases, leaving 21 bases between the germline ends. Germline values: CDR1 SGHTA, CDR2 FQGNSA. The CDR3: CATTPGVVGRELFF. The CDR3 DNA sequence: TGTGCCACCACCCCAGGGGTCGTTGGCCGGGAGCTGTTTTTT.